This T cell receptor (beta chain) was documented in a study of blood T cell repertoires in COVID-19. As for the study in general: Sites across the United States, Italy and Spain contributed samples from acute and convalescent COVID-19.

Per the original data handling: By means of reference gene primer amplification, nucleated cell counts were estimated. Clones were read by immunoSEQ multiplex PCR, and TCRdb kept only the in-frame ones, dropping some. V and J calls and clone size are as listed in that table; D and trimming were resolved from the DNA. The sample has over 300,000 clones; nearly 90% are singletons. Participants' own reports of clinical history determined their cohort assignment. Donors in Cohort 3 counted as recovered after two negative PCRs, clearance, or symptom resolution. V was pared by 6 bases and J by 3 bases, with 13 bases of the junction left unmatched. This CDR3 is 17 amino acids long. Looked up from germline, CDR1 is LGHNT and CDR2 is FRNRAP.

Sequencing was done on a sample of PBMCs or T cells enriched from blood (not recorded which). V gene TRBV12-5 combines with J gene TRBJ2-5, with TRBD1 identical over 10 bases. This sequence was found in a woman aged 25-40 years who had recovered from COVID-19. The CDR3 is CASGPDRGLNREETQYF. Written as DNA, the CDR3 is TGTGCTAGTGGACCTGACAGGGGGCTGAATAGGGAAGAGACCCAGTACTTC.